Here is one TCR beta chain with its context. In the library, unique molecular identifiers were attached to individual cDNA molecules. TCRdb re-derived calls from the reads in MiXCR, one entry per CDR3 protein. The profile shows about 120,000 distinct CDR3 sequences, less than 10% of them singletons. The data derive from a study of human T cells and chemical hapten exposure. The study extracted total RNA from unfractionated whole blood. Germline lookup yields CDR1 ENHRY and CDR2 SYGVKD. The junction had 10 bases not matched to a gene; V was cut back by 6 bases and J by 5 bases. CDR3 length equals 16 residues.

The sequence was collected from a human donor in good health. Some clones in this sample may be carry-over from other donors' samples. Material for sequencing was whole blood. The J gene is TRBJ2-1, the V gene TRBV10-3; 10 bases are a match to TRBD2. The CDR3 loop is CAISEPPGTSDNEQFF. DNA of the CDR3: TGTGCCATCAGCGAACCACCCGGGACTAGCGACAATGAGCAGTTCTTC.